One sample yielded the 29 T cell receptor beta chains listed below, sequenced in a study of CD8+CD57+ T cells in acquired aplastic anemia. TCR beta VDJ and CDR3 profiles were obtained from a genomic DNA template. Each CDR3 protein is one row after TCRdb ran MiXCR on the reads. The repertoire consists of 180,000 or so distinct CDR3 sequences, with 45% to 55% occurring once and the leading ten covering 0.85% to 1.2%. Flow cytometry had shown expanded CD8+CD57+ cells in the patients chosen for sequencing. Sequenced: sorted CD4+, CD8+, or CD8+CD57+ T cells (not recorded which) from PBMCs. These receptors all come from a human donor with aplastic anemia.

With respect to this clonotype: A much larger clonotype is one base distant, so this may be a read error. V usage is TRBV5-1 and J usage is TRBJ1-6, with D maybe TRBD1 (6 bases). CDR3 length: 13 amino acids. CDR1 is SGHRS, CDR2 YFSETQ, per germline. The CDR3 protein is CASRLTGNSPPHF. The CDR3 region has the DNA TGCGCCAGCAGACTCACAGGGAATTCACCCCCCCACTTT.

This clonotype was found many times. The chain employs TRBV11-3 and TRBJ2-5; a possible D gene is TRBD1 (5 bases). V lost 5 bases and J lost 4, with 14 bases in between. The CDR3 runs 14 residues. Per the germline V gene, CDR1 is SGHNT and CDR2 is YENEEA. DNA for the CDR3: TGTGCCAGCAGCCCAGCAGGGCTAGGAGAGACCCAGTACTTC. Its protein is CASSPAGLGETQYF.

The genes are TRBV29-1 and TRBJ2-7; TRBD1 might be the D (6 bases). From germline, CDR1 is SQVTM and CDR2 ANQGSEA. The CDR3 is 13 residues long. With 7 bases removed from V and 2 bases from J, the gap between germline ends came to 15 bases. The CDR3 region has the DNA TGCAGCGCGAAGACAGGCCAAACCTACGAGCAGTACTTC. It is translated as CSAKTGQTYEQYF.

This clonotype appeared many times. J is TRBJ2-7 and V is TRBV6-1; 7 bases are a match to TRBD1. There are 14 residues in the CDR3. V gave up 7 bases and J gave up 3 bases; unmatched junction bases: 9. Germline loops: CDR1 MNHNS, CDR2 SASEGT. The CDR3 loop is CASTPTGSIYEQYF. CDR3 nucleotide sequence: TGTGCCAGCACCCCGACAGGGTCAATCTACGAGCAGTACTTC.

The chain couples TRBV2 to TRBJ2-5; D is uncertain. This CDR3 contains 9 residues. The germline V gene has CDR1 SNHLY and CDR2 FYNNEI. Deletions cut 10 bases from V and 4 bases from J, with 4 bases between. Here the CDR3 reads CATTETQYF. CDR3 nucleotide sequence: TGTGCCACCACAGAGACCCAGTACTTC.

This chain links TRBV7-6 with TRBJ2-3, with 7 bases fitting TRBD2. With 0 bases clipped from V and 1 base from J, the junction kept 4 bases outside the gene matches. Per the germline V gene, CDR1 is SGHVS and CDR2 is FNYEAQ. The CDR3 runs to 16 residues. The CDR3 nucleotides are TGTGCCAGCAGCTTAGCGTTTCGGGGGGGCACAGATACGCAGTATTTT. This codes for CASSLAFRGGTDTQYF.

V usage is TRBV3-1 and J usage is TRBJ1-1, with unresolved D. Germline V gene sequence: CDR1 LGHDT, CDR2 YNNKEL (reference sequence). The CDR3 spans 16 residues. V gave up 1 base and J gave up 0 bases, with 12 bases separating them. Here the CDR3 DNA reads TGTGCCAGCAGCCAAGTTTTCGGGTCCATGAACACTGAAGCTTTCTTT. It specifies CASSQVFGSMNTEAFF.

CDR3 loop: CASSEALWTNNYGYTF. The CDR3 nucleotides read TGTGCCAGCAGTGAAGCGCTTTGGACGAATAACTATGGCTACACCTTC. The V and J genes are TRBV6-1 and TRBJ1-2; D gene unclear. Germline V gene lookup returns CDR1 MNHNS and CDR2 SASEGT. V was clipped by 0 bases and J by 1 base, with 12 bases between them. This CDR3 contains 16 residues.

This clonotype has ten or more counts. The CDR3 DNA reads as TGTGCCAGCAGCTTAGGACAGAATCAGCCCCAGCATTTT. Its translation is CASSLGQNQPQHF. This chain joins TRBV5-8 and TRBJ1-5; possibly TRBD1 for D (6 bases). The CDR3 consists of 13 residues. V was pared by 2 bases and J by 4 bases, with 7 bases between. Looked up from germline, CDR1 is SGHTS and CDR2 is YDEGEE.

The J gene is TRBJ2-5, the V gene TRBV19; D assignment may be TRBD1 or TRBD2 (6 bases each). CDR1 and CDR2 from the germline V gene are LNHDA and SQIVND (reference sequence). This CDR3 is built from 16 residues. Trimming stripped 5 bases from V and 1 base from J, with 17 bases between. The CDR3 region is CASSSQGRWGQETQYF. The CDR3 DNA sequence: TGTGCCAGTAGTTCGCAGGGGAGGTGGGGCCAAGAGACCCAGTACTTC.

In its sample, this clonotype was seen many times. V gene TRBV7-7 combines with J gene TRBJ1-1, with D possibly TRBD1 on 6 matching bases. V shed 1 base and J shed 0 bases, with 12 bases lying between them. CDR3 length: 16 residues. The V gene's germline CDR1 is SSHAT and CDR2 FNYEAQ (reference sequence). CDR3 sequence (DNA): TGTGCCAGCAGCTTAGGGGGACACCGCATGAACACTGAAGCTTTCTTT. Its translation is CASSLGGHRMNTEAFF.

V and J are TRBV7-9 and TRBJ1-1, with D uncertain. This CDR3 has 13 residues. The ends were cut back, 3 bases at V and 3 bases at J, with 8 bases in the middle. Germline V gene sequence: CDR1 SEHNR, CDR2 FQNEAQ (reference sequence). CDR3 nucleotide sequence: TGTGCCAGCAGCTTTCCCCGAGACACTGAAGCTTTCTTT. Protein: CASSFPRDTEAFF.

On this clonotype itself: A much bigger clone sits one base away, suggesting this may be a read error. This rearrangement joins TRBV7-8 to TRBJ2-5; possibly TRBD2 for D (6 bases). The CDR3 length is 16 residues. Germline V gene data show CDR1 as SGHVS and CDR2 as FQNEAQ. As DNA, the CDR3 is TGCGCCAGCAGCCAAGAAACTTTTGGCGGGACGGAGTCCCAGTACTTC. Protein sequence: CASSQETFGGTESQYF.

On this clonotype itself: This may stem from a read error, because a much larger clone lies one nucleotide away. J is TRBJ1-4 and V is TRBV6-1, with unresolved D. CDR3 size: 13 residues. The germline V gene encodes CDR1 MNHNS and CDR2 SASEGT. Trimming took 5 bases from V and 7 from J, leaving 11 bases between them. As DNA, the CDR3 is TGTGCCAGCAGTCATGTAGGTGGTGAAAAACTGTTTTTT. Translating it yields CASSHVGGEKLFF.

Concerning this clonotype itself: Just one base apart from a much larger clone, this may be a read error. The V gene is TRBV5-6, the J gene TRBJ1-1, with 8 bases matching TRBD1. The CDR3 loop spans 15 amino acids. Germline values: CDR1 SGHDT, CDR2 YYEEEE. CDR3 in amino acids: CVSSLWQGASTEAFF. The CDR3 coding sequence is TGTGTCAGCAGCTTGTGGCAGGGGGCGAGCACTGAAGCTTTCTTT.

This clonotype was observed many times. This rearrangement joins TRBV19 to TRBJ2-1; D is possibly TRBD2 (7 bases). This CDR3 spans 16 amino acids. V lost 4 bases to trimming and J lost 3 bases, with 16 bases between them. Germline V lookup: CDR1 LNHDA, CDR2 SQIVND (reference sequence). The CDR3 loop is CASSNLRGGGYNEQFF. The CDR3 DNA reads as TGTGCCAGTAGTAACCTAAGGGGGGGGGGCTACAATGAGCAGTTCTTC.

The DNA for the CDR3 is TGCAGCGTTGATCCGGGACGGGGTGAGCAGTTCTTC. Translating gives CSVDPGRGEQFF. The V call is TRBV29-1, the J call TRBJ2-1; D could derive from TRBD1 or TRBD2 (5 bases each). This CDR3 is built from 12 residues. Trimming took off 3 bases at V and 9 bases at J, with 12 bases between the two ends. Germline V gives CDR1 SQVTM, CDR2 ANQGSEA.

Comment on this clonotype: This CDR3 fails to terminate in the conserved phenylalanine or tryptophan, so it likely reflects a read error. The V gene is TRBV11-2, the J gene TRBJ1-2, with TRBD1 matching 9 bases. The CDR3 runs 17 residues. V was clipped by 5 bases and J by 5 bases; unmatched bases: 15. From germline, CDR1 is SGHAT and CDR2 FQNNGV. For the CDR3, the DNA is TGTGCCAGCAGCCCCATCCGGCGGACAGGGGTGAGGTATGGCTACACCCTC. It yields the protein CASSPIRRTGVRYGYTL.

The chain is built from TRBV7-3 and TRBJ2-6; D not certain. CDR1 SGHTA and CDR2 FQGTGA come from the germline V gene. This CDR3 comprises 16 residues. Trimming shortened V by 3 bases and J by 5 bases, and 14 bases separated the two germline ends. The CDR3 reads CASSFPRSERANVLTF. The DNA for the CDR3 is TGTGCCAGCAGCTTTCCGCGGTCGGAGAGGGCCAACGTCCTGACTTTC.

This clonotype was picked up many times. This chain joins TRBV24-1 and TRBJ1-2, with D uncertain. Trimming removed 3 bases at V and 4 bases at J, with 17 bases between. This CDR3 contains 16 residues. CDR1 is KGHDR, CDR2 SFDVKD, per germline. The CDR3 region has the DNA TGTGCCACCAGTGATAGGGCCCCAAATGAGGGCTATGGCTACACCTTC. This sequence encodes CATSDRAPNEGYGYTF.

The chain couples TRBV19 to TRBJ2-2; D is ambiguous. Looked up from germline, CDR1 is LNHDA and CDR2 is SQIVND (reference sequence). The CDR3 consists of 13 residues. V dropped 1 base and J dropped 4 bases, with 4 bases sitting between them. CDR3 residues: CASSIGITGELFF. CDR3 coding DNA: TGTGCCAGTAGTATAGGGATCACCGGGGAGCTGTTTTTT.

The chain's CDR3 is CASSLRARETQYF. CDR3 DNA sequence: TGTGCCAGCAGCTTAAGGGCCCGGGAGACCCAGTACTTC. The rearrangement links TRBV7-3 to TRBJ2-5; D is unresolved. CDR3 length equals 13 residues. Germline CDR1 reads SGHTA; CDR2 reads FQGTGA. Trimming took off 1 base at V and 5 bases at J, with 8 bases between the two ends.

In its sample, this clonotype was seen many times. The chain links TRBV6-2 or TRBV6-3 to TRBJ1-2; maybe TRBD1 (6 bases). Germline-derived CDR1 and CDR2 are MNHEY and SVGEGT. CDR3 length: 12 amino acids. Trimming took 2 bases from V and 10 from J, leaving 11 bases between them. The DNA for the CDR3 is TGTGCCAGCAGTTACCGGGGGCAGTCCTACACCTTC. This encodes CASSYRGQSYTF.

This clonotype has a single count. The rearrangement links TRBV4-1 to TRBJ2-1, with TRBD2 matching 14 bases. The CDR3 has 17 residues. J lost 6 bases, V lost 2 bases, and 6 bases had no gene match. Per the germline V gene, CDR1 is MGHRA and CDR2 is YSYEKL. Written as DNA, the CDR3 is TGCGCCAGCAGCCAAAGAGAGGGACTAGCGGGAGTCAATGAGCAGTTCTTC. As protein: CASSQREGLAGVNEQFF.

This clonotype has at least ten counts. This sequence joins TRBV7-2 and TRBJ1-1, with 12 positions matching TRBD1. The CDR3 contains 17 residues. With 4 bases clipped from V and 0 bases from J, the junction kept 6 bases outside the gene matches. Germline CDR1 and CDR2: SGHTA and FQGNSA. CDR3 nucleotide sequence: TGTGCCAGCAGCTACTGGGACAGGGGGCGCGTGAACACTGAAGCTTTCTTT. Translated: CASSYWDRGRVNTEAFF.

The gene calls are TRBV5-6 and TRBJ1-3, with D unresolved. Trimming cost V 2 bases and J 0 bases, with 6 bases left between them. Germline V CDR1 and CDR2: SGHDT, YYEEEE. This CDR3 has 14 amino acids. For the CDR3, the DNA is TGTGCCAGCAGCTTTACAAACTCTGGAAACACCATATATTTT. Translating it yields CASSFTNSGNTIYF.

This clonotype showed up many times. CDR3 in amino acids: CASSTVGADTGELFF. CDR3 nucleotide sequence: TGCGCCAGCAGCACAGTGGGGGCGGACACCGGGGAGCTGTTTTTT. The rearrangement joins TRBV5-1 to TRBJ2-2; weak D call: TRBD1 (6 bases). V shed 4 bases and J shed 3 bases, with 13 bases lying between them. CDR3 length: 15 residues. Germline assignment: CDR1 SGHRS and CDR2 YFSETQ.

The gene calls are TRBV7-2 and TRBJ1-5; D not certain. The length of the CDR3 is 13 residues. V lost 1 base and J lost 7, with 8 bases in between. Germline assignment: CDR1 SGHTA and CDR2 FQGNSA. CDR3 DNA: TGTGCCAGCAGCTTAGATTTGTTCCAGCCCCAGCATTTT. As protein: CASSLDLFQPQHF.

The chain employs TRBV10-1 and TRBJ2-5; D is uncertain. Per germline, CDR1 WNHNN and CDR2 SYGVQD (reference sequence). Trimming shortened V by 6 bases and J by 3 bases, and 23 bases separated the two germline ends. The CDR3 spans 17 residues. Here the CDR3 reads CASRESGRRYTEETQYF. The CDR3 DNA sequence: TGCGCCAGCAGGGAGAGTGGCCGACGATACACGGAAGAGACCCAGTACTTC.